The rows below give T cell receptor beta chains drawn from one sample of a study of T cell responses to AZD1222 COVID-19 vaccine. Repertoires were generated with immunoSEQ multiplex PCR, while TCRdb's copy carries only in-frame clones and drops some. This table has some 92,000 clones, about nine tenths appearing once. The specimen was peripheral blood, collected on day 0 of AZD1222 vaccination. All receptors come from an adult in good health. Each CDR3 is given with its conserved first and last residue. A D gene is named only where the DNA matches it firmly. Not all rows give a size; the values are once, few, many and, for expanded clones, a class.

v_gene: TRBV6-5
j_gene: TRBJ1-2
d_gene: -
abundance: -
CDR3aa: CASSYQYSNYGYTF
CDR3nt: TGTGCCAGCAGTTACCAGTACAGCAACTATGGCTACACCTTC

v_gene: TRBV7-2
j_gene: TRBJ2-5
d_gene: -
abundance: -
CDR3aa: CASSFVVGYQETQYF
CDR3nt: TGTGCCAGCAGCTTTGTTGTGGGGTACCAAGAGACCCAGTACTTC

v_gene: TRBV6-5
j_gene: TRBJ1-5
d_gene: -
abundance: -
CDR3aa: CATLRDNLQPQHF
CDR3nt: TGTGCCACCCTCCGGGACAATCTTCAGCCCCAGCATTTT

v_gene: TRBV27
j_gene: TRBJ1-2
d_gene: TRBD1
abundance: -
CDR3aa: CASSLRTGRDYGYTF
CDR3nt: TGTGCCAGCAGTTTACGGACAGGGAGAGACTATGGCTACACCTTC

v_gene: TRBV3-1/TRBV3-2
j_gene: TRBJ2-3
d_gene: TRBD2
abundance: once
CDR3aa: CASSQLTSVGRPYF
CDR3nt: TGTGCCAGCAGCCAACTGACTAGCGTGGGTCGCCCGTATTTT

v_gene: TRBV19
j_gene: TRBJ1-6
d_gene: TRBD1
abundance: -
CDR3aa: CASSIRAARGTNSPLHF
CDR3nt: TGTGCCAGTAGTATACGAGCAGCCAGGGGGACTAATTCACCCCTCCACTTT

v_gene: TRBV5-4
j_gene: TRBJ2-7
d_gene: TRBD2
abundance: -
CDR3aa: CASSLRREIESYEQYF
CDR3nt: TGTGCCAGCAGCTTACGGCGGGAGATTGAATCCTACGAGCAGTACTTC

v_gene: TRBV5-1
j_gene: TRBJ1-6
d_gene: TRBD1
abundance: -
CDR3aa: CASSEQPGQRNSPLHF
CDR3nt: TGCGCCAGCAGCGAACAACCGGGACAGAGGAATTCACCCCTCCACTTT

v_gene: TRBV19
j_gene: TRBJ2-1
d_gene: -
abundance: -
CDR3aa: CASARGVFSDEQFF
CDR3nt: TGTGCCAGTGCTCGGGGTGTCTTCTCGGATGAGCAGTTCTTC

v_gene: TRBV11-2
j_gene: TRBJ1-1
d_gene: -
abundance: -
CDR3aa: CASSLVGEAPTEAFF
CDR3nt: TGTGCCAGCAGCTTAGTTGGGGAAGCGCCCACTGAAGCTTTCTTT

v_gene: TRBV11-3
j_gene: TRBJ1-1
d_gene: -
abundance: -
CDR3aa: CASQGMNTEAFF
CDR3nt: TGTGCCAGCCAGGGAATGAACACTGAAGCTTTCTTT

v_gene: TRBV6-5
j_gene: TRBJ2-3
d_gene: -
abundance: -
CDR3aa: CASRDRGATDTQYF
CDR3nt: TGTGCCAGCAGGGATCGCGGGGCCACAGATACGCAGTATTTT

v_gene: TRBV2
j_gene: TRBJ1-6
d_gene: -
abundance: -
CDR3aa: CASSEALGPPGGSPLHF
CDR3nt: TGTGCCAGCAGTGAAGCGCTTGGCCCCCCCGGGGGTTCACCCCTCCACTTT

v_gene: TRBV9
j_gene: TRBJ1-1
d_gene: TRBD1
abundance: -
CDR3aa: CASSTLGRAGGMNTEAFF
CDR3nt: TGTGCCAGCAGCACCCTTGGTAGGGCAGGGGGAATGAACACTGAAGCTTTCTTT

v_gene: TRBV2
j_gene: TRBJ1-1
d_gene: TRBD1
abundance: few
CDR3aa: CASRLQGGTEAFF
CDR3nt: TGTGCCAGCAGACTACAGGGGGGCACTGAAGCTTTCTTT

v_gene: TRBV11-2
j_gene: TRBJ2-5
d_gene: TRBD2
abundance: -
CDR3aa: CASSKGTSGLYQETQYF
CDR3nt: TGTGCCAGCAGCAAAGGGACTAGCGGGCTATACCAAGAGACCCAGTACTTC

v_gene: TRBV7-8
j_gene: TRBJ2-7
d_gene: TRBD2
abundance: -
CDR3aa: CASSTPGLAASKQYF
CDR3nt: TGTGCCAGCAGCACACCGGGACTAGCGGCCTCCAAGCAGTACTTC

v_gene: TRBV4-2
j_gene: TRBJ1-2
d_gene: -
abundance: -
CDR3aa: CASSQVETEGYGYTF
CDR3nt: TGTGCCAGCAGCCAAGTGGAGACAGAAGGCTATGGCTACACCTTC

v_gene: TRBV27
j_gene: TRBJ2-7
d_gene: -
abundance: -
CDR3aa: CASSLSEGTSAYEQYF
CDR3nt: TGTGCCAGCAGTTTATCAGAGGGCACGTCCGCCTACGAGCAGTACTTC

v_gene: TRBV15
j_gene: TRBJ1-5
d_gene: -
abundance: -
CDR3aa: CATSRGNVNTQPQHF
CDR3nt: TGTGCCACCAGCAGGGGGAATGTAAACACTCAGCCCCAGCATTTT

v_gene: TRBV11-2
j_gene: TRBJ2-3
d_gene: TRBD2
abundance: -
CDR3aa: CASSLAGGRTDTQYF
CDR3nt: TGTGCCAGCAGCTTAGCGGGAGGTCGGACAGATACGCAGTATTTT

v_gene: TRBV3-1/TRBV3-2
j_gene: TRBJ2-7
d_gene: TRBD2
abundance: -
CDR3aa: CASSQDPGGRYEQYF
CDR3nt: TGTGCCAGCAGCCAAGATCCTGGCGGGAGGTACGAGCAGTACTTC

v_gene: TRBV7-3
j_gene: TRBJ2-1
d_gene: -
abundance: -
CDR3aa: CASSFQQNEQFF
CDR3nt: TGTGCCAGCAGCTTTCAGCAAAACGAGCAGTTCTTC

v_gene: TRBV7-9
j_gene: TRBJ1-6
d_gene: -
abundance: -
CDR3aa: CASSLPQNSPLHF
CDR3nt: TGTGCCAGCAGCTTACCACAGAATTCACCCCTCCACTTT

v_gene: TRBV7-8
j_gene: TRBJ1-5
d_gene: -
abundance: -
CDR3aa: CASSLQQGNQPQHF
CDR3nt: TGTGCCAGCAGCTTACAACAGGGAAATCAGCCCCAGCATTTT

v_gene: TRBV12-3/TRBV12-4
j_gene: TRBJ2-7
d_gene: -
abundance: once
CDR3aa: CASSFFDEQYF
CDR3nt: TGTGCCAGCAGTTTTTTCGACGAGCAGTACTTC

v_gene: TRBV7-9
j_gene: TRBJ1-5
d_gene: -
abundance: -
CDR3aa: CASSLGSGRGYQPQHF
CDR3nt: TGTGCCAGCAGCTTGGGGTCCGGCAGGGGTTATCAGCCCCAGCATTTT

v_gene: TRBV6-2/TRBV6-3
j_gene: TRBJ1-6
d_gene: TRBD1
abundance: -
CDR3aa: CASSYDREAETYNSPLHF
CDR3nt: TGTGCCAGCAGTTACGACAGGGAGGCGGAAACCTATAATTCACCCCTCCACTTT

v_gene: TRBV7-3
j_gene: TRBJ1-6
d_gene: -
abundance: -
CDR3aa: CASSPLPGRPNSPLHF
CDR3nt: TGTGCCAGCAGCCCCCTCCCGGGACGACCCAATTCACCCCTCCACTTT

v_gene: TRBV12-5
j_gene: TRBJ2-2
d_gene: TRBD2
abundance: -
CDR3aa: CAGLADTGELFF
CDR3nt: TGTGCTGGACTAGCGGACACCGGGGAGCTGTTTTTT

v_gene: TRBV5-1
j_gene: TRBJ1-2
d_gene: -
abundance: -
CDR3aa: CASSLLFGAGSYGYTF
CDR3nt: TGCGCCAGCAGCTTGTTGTTCGGGGCCGGTAGTTATGGCTACACCTTC

v_gene: TRBV20-1
j_gene: TRBJ2-2
d_gene: -
abundance: -
CDR3aa: CSASISSSRTGELFF
CDR3nt: TGCAGTGCTAGTATATCGTCCAGCCGAACCGGGGAGCTGTTTTTT

v_gene: TRBV6-1
j_gene: TRBJ2-7
d_gene: TRBD2
abundance: -
CDR3aa: CASSEVLGLAGDNEQYF
CDR3nt: TGTGCCAGCAGTGAAGTACTTGGGCTAGCGGGGGATAACGAGCAGTACTTC

v_gene: TRBV19
j_gene: TRBJ2-3
d_gene: TRBD1
abundance: -
CDR3aa: CASSSGQATRSDTQYF
CDR3nt: TGTGCCAGTAGTTCTGGACAGGCAACTCGCTCAGATACGCAGTATTTT

v_gene: TRBV9
j_gene: TRBJ2-3
d_gene: TRBD1
abundance: few
CDR3aa: CASSVGQGKADTQYF
CDR3nt: TGTGCCAGCAGCGTCGGACAGGGTAAGGCAGATACGCAGTATTTT

v_gene: TRBV4-3
j_gene: TRBJ2-3
d_gene: -
abundance: -
CDR3aa: CASSQEGRTSTDTQYF
CDR3nt: TGCGCCAGCAGCCAAGAAGGACGGACTAGCACAGATACGCAGTATTTT

v_gene: TRBV7-3
j_gene: TRBJ2-1
d_gene: TRBD1
abundance: -
CDR3aa: CASSLTTGLEQFF
CDR3nt: TGTGCCAGCAGCTTAACGACAGGGTTGGAGCAGTTCTTC

v_gene: TRBV5-1
j_gene: TRBJ2-7
d_gene: TRBD1
abundance: -
CDR3aa: CASSLGGVGQVGEQYF
CDR3nt: TGCGCCAGCAGCTTGGGGGGAGTCGGACAGGTCGGGGAGCAGTACTTC

v_gene: TRBV28
j_gene: TRBJ1-1
d_gene: -
abundance: -
CDR3aa: CASSQTRDLMKAFF
CDR3nt: TGTGCCAGCAGCCAAACCAGGGACTTGATGAAAGCTTTCTTT

v_gene: TRBV11-1
j_gene: TRBJ2-7
d_gene: -
abundance: -
CDR3aa: CASTPRVGPYEQYF
CDR3nt: TGTGCCAGCACCCCCCGGGTAGGGCCCTACGAGCAGTACTTC

v_gene: TRBV5-4
j_gene: TRBJ2-5
d_gene: -
abundance: -
CDR3aa: CASSPGLQGFALETQYF
CDR3nt: TGTGCCAGCAGCCCGGGACTACAGGGGTTTGCGTTGGAGACCCAGTACTTC

v_gene: TRBV7-2
j_gene: TRBJ1-2
d_gene: -
abundance: -
CDR3aa: CASSWPKVGGGYTF
CDR3nt: TGTGCCAGCAGCTGGCCAAAGGTGGGGGGTGGCTACACCTTC

v_gene: TRBV12-3/TRBV12-4
j_gene: TRBJ1-5
d_gene: -
abundance: -
CDR3aa: CASSLGGQQPQHF
CDR3nt: TGTGCCAGCAGTTTAGGGGGACAACAGCCCCAGCATTTT

v_gene: TRBV28
j_gene: TRBJ2-7
d_gene: TRBD2
abundance: -
CDR3aa: CASSPTSGSPYEQYF
CDR3nt: TGTGCCAGCAGCCCGACTAGCGGGAGCCCCTACGAGCAGTACTTC

v_gene: TRBV24-1
j_gene: TRBJ1-2
d_gene: -
abundance: -
CDR3aa: CATSSGDFRDGYTF
CDR3nt: TGTGCCACCAGCTCAGGGGATTTTCGAGATGGCTACACCTTC

v_gene: TRBV27
j_gene: TRBJ2-7
d_gene: -
abundance: -
CDR3aa: CASSYVLSYEQYF
CDR3nt: TGTGCCAGCAGTTACGTCCTATCCTACGAGCAGTACTTC

v_gene: TRBV5-1
j_gene: TRBJ1-1
d_gene: TRBD1
abundance: -
CDR3aa: CASSPRQGANTEAFF
CDR3nt: TGCGCCAGCAGCCCCCGACAGGGGGCAAACACTGAAGCTTTCTTT

v_gene: TRBV4-2
j_gene: TRBJ1-4
d_gene: -
abundance: -
CDR3aa: CASSQPAQGRGEKLFF
CDR3nt: TGTGCCAGCAGCCAACCCGCGCAGGGGCGGGGTGAAAAACTGTTTTTT

v_gene: TRBV27
j_gene: TRBJ2-2
d_gene: -
abundance: -
CDR3aa: CASSQNTGELFF
CDR3nt: TGTGCCAGCAGTCAAAACACCGGGGAGCTGTTTTTT

v_gene: TRBV7-2
j_gene: TRBJ2-1
d_gene: TRBD1
abundance: -
CDR3aa: CASSRAGTDEQFF
CDR3nt: TGTGCCAGCAGCCGGGCAGGGACAGATGAGCAGTTCTTC

v_gene: TRBV5-1
j_gene: TRBJ1-2
d_gene: TRBD1
abundance: -
CDR3aa: CASSLVQGSYGYTF
CDR3nt: TGCGCCAGCAGCCTAGTACAGGGGAGCTATGGCTACACCTTC

v_gene: TRBV7-6
j_gene: TRBJ1-5
d_gene: -
abundance: -
CDR3aa: CASSLVTGSNQPQHF
CDR3nt: TGTGCCAGCAGCTTAGTAACAGGGAGCAATCAGCCCCAGCATTTT

v_gene: TRBV16
j_gene: TRBJ1-2
d_gene: -
abundance: few
CDR3aa: CASSLRGSEGYTF
CDR3nt: TGTGCCAGCAGCCTAAGAGGGAGCGAAGGCTACACCTTC

v_gene: TRBV30
j_gene: TRBJ2-6
d_gene: -
abundance: -
CDR3aa: CAWSVRANPGANVLTF
CDR3nt: TGTGCCTGGAGTGTGAGAGCTAATCCTGGGGCCAACGTCCTGACTTTC

v_gene: TRBV18
j_gene: TRBJ2-2
d_gene: TRBD2
abundance: -
CDR3aa: CASSPRGLAGTGELFF
CDR3nt: TGTGCCAGCTCACCACGAGGACTAGCGGGTACCGGGGAGCTGTTTTTT

v_gene: TRBV11-2
j_gene: TRBJ1-1
d_gene: -
abundance: -
CDR3aa: CASSLLSYRVDTEAFF
CDR3nt: TGTGCCAGCAGCTTATTGAGTTACCGAGTTGACACTGAAGCTTTCTTT

v_gene: TRBV2
j_gene: TRBJ1-5
d_gene: -
abundance: -
CDR3aa: CASSPGPEDQPQHF
CDR3nt: TGTGCCAGCAGTCCCGGGCCAGAGGATCAGCCCCAGCATTTT